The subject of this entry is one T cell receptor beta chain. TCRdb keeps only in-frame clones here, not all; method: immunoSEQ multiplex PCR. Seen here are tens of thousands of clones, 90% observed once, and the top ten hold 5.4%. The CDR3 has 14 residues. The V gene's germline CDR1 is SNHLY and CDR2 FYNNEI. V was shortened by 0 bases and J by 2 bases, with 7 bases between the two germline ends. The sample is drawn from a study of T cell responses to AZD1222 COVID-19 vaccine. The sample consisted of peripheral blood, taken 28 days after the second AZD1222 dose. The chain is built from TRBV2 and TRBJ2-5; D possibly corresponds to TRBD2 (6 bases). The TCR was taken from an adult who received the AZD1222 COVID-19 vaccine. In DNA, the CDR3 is TGTGCCAGCAGTGAAGCGCGGGGTCAAGAGACCCAGTACTTC. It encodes CASSEARGQETQYF.